This TCR beta chain was recovered during a study of beta chain features in type 1 diabetes. Study-level findings and limits: cDNA sequencing could over-represent cells with high TCR expression. PCR may have favored shorter templates equally in patients and controls. Patients showed naive, central memory and Treg TCRB repertoires that appeared more similar than those of healthy donors. In every one of the four CD4+ subsets, TCRB CDR3s were moderately but significantly shorter in Type 1 diabetes patients.

Trimming left V 4 bases short and J 6 bases short, with 19 bases between. This CDR3 region has 15 residues. Germline assignment: CDR1 SGHRS and CDR2 YFSETQ. cDNA synthesis used the whole RNA isolate, giving expressed TCRB sequences. The data were produced by immunoSEQ multiplex PCR, yet TCRdb's version contains in-frame clones alone and is incomplete. Among about 160,000 clones listed, approximately 7.9% were seen once. Of note for this clone: The antigen is not known.

Blood was collected once per donor into heparin, averaging approximately 0.11 L. The sequenced material came from central memory CD4+ T cells from blood. The V call is TRBV5-1, the J call TRBJ1-2; D might be TRBD1 (6 bases). The source is a man aged 18-30 years with type 1 diabetes. The CDR3 loop is CASSLPDRTPHGYTF. Here the CDR3 DNA reads TGCGCCAGCAGCCTCCCTGACAGGACTCCTCATGGCTACACCTTC. The whole variable domain, filled in from reference TRBV5-1 and TRBJ1-2, reads KAGVTQTPRYLIKTRGQQVTLSCSPISGHRSVSWYQQTPGQGLQFLFEYFSETQRNKGNFPGRFSGRQFSNSRSEMNVSTLELGDSALYLCASSLPDRTPHGYTFGSGTRLTVV.